Below, 29 T cell receptor beta chains from the same sample are listed, as sequenced in a study of blood T cell repertoires in COVID-19. Clones were read by immunoSEQ multiplex PCR, and TCRdb kept only the in-frame ones, dropping some. The data hold some 83,000 clones, with roughly 78% observed a single time. The sample comprised peripheral blood. These receptor sequences come from a human donor in a cohort sampled during active COVID-19.

This clone was observed a few times. This chain uses TRBV28 with TRBJ1-5, with D maybe TRBD1 (6 bases). Looked up from germline, CDR1 is MDHEN and CDR2 is SYDVKM. The V gene lost 2 bases and the J gene lost 2 bases, with 13 bases spanning the gap. The CDR3 loop spans 16 amino acids. The CDR3 is CASSLVVQGGNQPQHF. The CDR3 bases are TGTGCCAGCAGTTTAGTAGTACAGGGTGGCAATCAGCCCCAGCATTTT.

The chain is built from TRBV11-2 and TRBJ2-7, with D tentatively TRBD1 (5 bases). From germline, CDR1 is SGHAT and CDR2 FQNNGV. The CDR3 extends over 13 amino acids. V lost 1 base and J 5 bases, leaving 9 bases between the germline ends. The chain's CDR3 is CASSLGGRDEQYF. The CDR3 nucleotides read TGTGCCAGCAGCTTAGGGGGCAGGGACGAGCAGTACTTC.

The chain carries TRBV20-1 and TRBJ1-4; TRBD1 matches at 7 bases. Germline CDR1 is DFQATT and CDR2 is SNEGSKA (reference sequence). The J segment lost 4 bases and the V segment lost 3 bases, leaving 5 bases of the junction unmatched. The CDR3 contains 14 residues. In DNA form, the CDR3 reads TGCAGTGCTAGTGAGGGGGCCGTTAATGAAAAACTGTTTTTT. This gives the protein CSASEGAVNEKLFF.

The CDR3 protein is CASRLGLAGGETQYF. The CDR3 bases are TGTGCCAGCAGGTTGGGACTAGCGGGAGGGGAGACCCAGTACTTC. The chain couples TRBV7-9 to TRBJ2-5, with 16 nucleotides matching TRBD2. J gave up 5 bases and V 6 bases, and 3 bases lay outside the gene matches. In germline, CDR1 is SEHNR, CDR2 FQNEAQ (reference sequence). The CDR3 covers 15 residues.

The chain joins TRBV6-5 to TRBJ1-3; tentative D call: TRBD1 (5 bases). The CDR3 is 13 residues long. Germline lookup yields CDR1 MNHEY and CDR2 SVGAGI. V lost 4 bases to trimming and J lost 3 bases, with 7 bases between them. CDR3 protein: CASSFRVGNTIYF. The CDR3 DNA reads TGTGCCAGCAGTTTCAGGGTTGGAAACACCATATATTTT.

The table lists this clone with a few counts. The rearrangement links TRBV7-2 to TRBJ2-7, with D possibly matching TRBD1 (7 bases). V dropped 4 bases and J dropped 0 bases, with 16 bases sitting between them. Germline V CDR1 and CDR2: SGHTA, FQGNSA. CDR3 length: 16 amino acids. CDR3 DNA: TGTGCCAGCAGCTGGGGGCGGGACAGAGACTCCTACGAGCAGTACTTC. It translates to CASSWGRDRDSYEQYF.

The chain has TRBV27 and TRBJ2-3; 7 nucleotides match TRBD2. In germline, CDR1 is MNHEY, CDR2 SMNVEV (reference sequence). The V segment lost 6 bases and the J segment 1 base; nucleotides outside the gene matches: 4. The CDR3 has 14 amino acids. For the CDR3, the DNA is TGTGCCAGCAGCCGCAGCGGGGGCACAGATACGCAGTATTTT. It is translated as CASSRSGGTDTQYF.

The J gene is TRBJ2-7, the V gene TRBV6-6, with TRBD1 matching over 7 bases. CDR1 and CDR2 from the germline V gene are MNHNY and SVGAGI (reference sequence). The CDR3 contains 13 residues. V dropped 6 bases and J dropped 7; count of bases not matched to a gene: 9. The CDR3 nucleotides are TGTGCCAGCAGCTGGGACAGTGGGCGTGAGCAGTACTTC. This sequence encodes CASSWDSGREQYF.

The gene calls are TRBV10-3 and TRBJ1-3; D uncertain. CDR1 and CDR2 (germline): ENHRY, SYGVKD. Trimming took 2 bases from V and 0 from J, leaving 11 bases between them. The CDR3 is made up of 16 amino acids. The CDR3: CAISETTESSGNTIYF. The CDR3 nucleotides read TGTGCCATCAGTGAGACCACAGAGAGCTCTGGAAACACCATATATTTT.

J is TRBJ1-1 and V is TRBV20-1, with D possibly being TRBD1 (5 bases). Germline CDR1 and CDR2: DFQATT and SNEGSKA (reference sequence). V shed 3 bases and J shed 0 bases, with 11 bases lying between them. CDR3 length: 14 residues. CDR3 sequence: CSASPWGVNTEAFF. The CDR3 bases are TGCAGTGCTAGTCCCTGGGGCGTGAACACTGAAGCTTTCTTT.

The rearrangement uses TRBV7-8 and TRBJ1-1, with 9 bases matching TRBD1. This CDR3 contains 14 residues. Germline lookup yields CDR1 SGHVS and CDR2 FQNEAQ. V was clipped by 2 bases and J by 9 bases; unmatched bases: 7. The chain's CDR3 is CASSLRQGGEKAFF. The CDR3 DNA is TGTGCCAGCAGCTTAAGACAGGGGGGGGAGAAAGCTTTCTTT.

The rearrangement links TRBV5-6 to TRBJ1-4, with D possibly being TRBD1 (5 bases). The germline gives CDR1 SGHDT, CDR2 YYEEEE. Trimming took 3 bases from V and 0 from J, leaving 15 bases between them. This CDR3 has 17 residues. The CDR3 bases are TGTGCCAGCAGCTACCGACAGATACCTGCAACTAATGAAAAACTGTTTTTT. Translating it yields CASSYRQIPATNEKLFF.

The genes are TRBV27 and TRBJ2-2, with 7 bases matching TRBD1. CDR1 is MNHEY and CDR2 is SMNVEV in the germline V gene (reference sequence). After removal of 5 bases from V and 7 bases from J, the junction contained 10 bases not matched to a gene. This CDR3 is built from 15 residues. CDR3 nucleotides: TGTGCCAGCAGTCCATCGACAGGGATTGTCGGGGAGCTGTTTTTT. Protein sequence: CASSPSTGIVGELFF.

The DNA of the CDR3 is TGTGCCAGTAGTACCCCGGGATCCCCCACCGGCACTGAAGCTTTCTTT. It encodes CASSTPGSPTGTEAFF. This chain joins TRBV19 and TRBJ1-1; the D is unclear. Looked up from germline, CDR1 is LNHDA and CDR2 is SQIVND (reference sequence). The CDR3 loop spans 16 amino acids. Trimming took off 4 bases at V and 4 bases at J, with 19 bases between the two ends.

This clone was detected only once. This chain uses TRBV4-2 with TRBJ2-3; D gene uncertain. The germline V gene encodes CDR1 LGHNA and CDR2 YNFKEQ. The CDR3 extends over 13 amino acids. Trimming took off 1 base at V and 2 bases at J, with 4 bases between the two ends. The CDR3 sequence is CASSQVHTDTQYF. The CDR3 bases are TGTGCCAGCAGCCAAGTTCACACAGATACGCAGTATTTT.

This chain uses TRBV11-2 with TRBJ2-5; 7 nucleotides agree with TRBD2. This CDR3 comprises 16 residues. Germline V gene data show CDR1 as SGHAT and CDR2 as FQNNGV. V trimming: 6 bases; J trimming: 3 bases; junction bases outside the gene matches: 13. The CDR3 bases are TGTGCCAGCAGGACCTTGGGGGGGGGTCCTAAAGAGACCCAGTACTTC. Residues: CASRTLGGGPKETQYF.

The chain links TRBV5-4 to TRBJ2-3; 8 bases match TRBD2. This CDR3 comprises 15 residues. CDR1 is SGHNT and CDR2 is YYREEE in the germline V gene (reference sequence). The V gene end was trimmed by 3 bases and the J gene end by 0 bases; junction bases not matched to a gene: 3. The CDR3 protein is CASSSQRGSTDTQYF. The CDR3 region has the DNA TGTGCCAGCAGCTCTCAGCGGGGGAGCACAGATACGCAGTATTTT.

The gene calls are TRBV4-2 and TRBJ2-1; a possible D gene is TRBD1 (6 bases). Trimming pared 4 bases from V and 4 bases from J, leaving 17 bases between. This CDR3 has 16 amino acids. Germline V lookup: CDR1 LGHNA, CDR2 YNFKEQ. The CDR3 DNA reads as TGTGCCAGCAGCCTTCAGGGGACCCCTTTATACAATGAGCAGTTCTTC. Residues: CASSLQGTPLYNEQFF.

V usage is TRBV5-5 and J usage is TRBJ2-5; D is uncertain. With 0 bases removed from V and 1 base from J, the gap between germline ends came to 13 bases. CDR1 and CDR2 (germline): SGHKS, YYEKEE (reference sequence). This CDR3 has 16 residues. The CDR3 reads CASSLGTAGPQETQYF. CDR3 in DNA: TGTGCCAGCAGCTTGGGAACGGCAGGCCCCCAAGAGACCCAGTACTTC.

The chain combines TRBV21-1 with TRBJ1-3; the table's D call of TRBD1 was not tested on the DNA. TRBV21-1 is classified as a pseudogene. The CDR3 contains 17 residues. The CDR3 loop is CASSSRDSHSSGNTIYF. CDR3 DNA: TGTGCCAGCAGCAGCCGGGACAGCCATTCCTCTGGAAACACCATATATTTT.

The J gene is TRBJ1-5, the V gene TRBV3-1 (or the pseudogene TRBV3-2); D possibly corresponds to TRBD1 (5 bases). The length of the CDR3 is 15 residues. Germline-derived CDR1 and CDR2 are LGHDT and YNNKEL (reference sequence). The V end lost 4 bases, the J end lost 4 bases, and 14 bases lay between the germline ends. The CDR3 sequence: CASSRGGNWNQPQHF. Here the CDR3 DNA reads TGTGCCAGCAGCCGTGGGGGGAATTGGAATCAGCCCCAGCATTTT.

The V call is TRBV3-1 (or the pseudogene TRBV3-2), the J call TRBJ2-3, with 7 bases aligning to TRBD1. The V gene end was trimmed by 3 bases and the J gene end by 4 bases; junction bases not matched to a gene: 10. The V gene's germline CDR1 is LGHDT and CDR2 YNNKEL (reference sequence). The CDR3 totals 16 residues. The CDR3 nucleotides read TGTGCCAGCAGCCACCGGACAGGCAGCATTTCAGATACGCAGTATTTT. Amino acids: CASSHRTGSISDTQYF.

The V and J genes are TRBV6-4 and TRBJ2-1; 8 nucleotides agree with TRBD2. With 0 bases clipped from V and 7 bases from J, the junction kept 8 bases outside the gene matches. Germline CDR1 MRHNA, CDR2 SNTAGT. This CDR3 region has 16 residues. This chain's CDR3 is CASSDSDFAGGNEQFF. The DNA of the CDR3 is TGTGCCAGCAGTGACTCGGACTTCGCGGGGGGAAATGAGCAGTTCTTC.

The V call is TRBV12-3 or TRBV12-4, the J call TRBJ1-1; D is uncertain. CDR3 length equals 12 residues. Trimming took 5 bases from V and 7 from J, leaving 11 bases between them. The CDR3 sequence: CASSPSYGEAFF. DNA for the CDR3: TGTGCCAGCAGTCCGAGTTACGGTGAAGCTTTCTTT.

The CDR3 protein is CASTGGADEQYF. Here the CDR3 DNA reads TGTGCCAGCACCGGGGGGGCGGACGAGCAGTACTTC. V gene TRBV6-5 combines with J gene TRBJ2-7; 8 bases agree with TRBD2. The V segment lost 7 bases and the J segment 5 bases; nucleotides outside the gene matches: 4. Germline lookup yields CDR1 MNHEY and CDR2 SVGAGI. The CDR3 covers 12 residues.

This chain links TRBV28 with TRBJ2-5; the match to TRBD2 covers 7 bases. The V gene's germline CDR1 is MDHEN and CDR2 SYDVKM. The J segment lost 0 bases and the V segment lost 6 bases, leaving 7 bases of the junction unmatched. The CDR3 sequence is 15 residues long. CDR3 nucleotides: TGTGCCAGCAGCGGAGCGGGACGGAACCAAGAGACCCAGTACTTC. Translated: CASSGAGRNQETQYF.

The V and J genes are TRBV15 and TRBJ2-7; possibly TRBD2 for D (6 bases). The V end was cut by 1 base, the J end by 3 bases, with 13 bases between. Germline V gives CDR1 LNHNV, CDR2 YYDKDF (reference sequence). CDR3 length: 15 residues. CDR3 bases: TGTGCCACCAGCAGAGTCGGGTCGGGAGACTACGAGCAGTACTTC. It codes for CATSRVGSGDYEQYF.

This clone was detected only once. This chain joins TRBV18 and TRBJ1-5; 7 bases agree with TRBD1. The V segment lost 3 bases and the J segment 6 bases; nucleotides outside the gene matches: 5. CDR1 KGHSH and CDR2 LQKENI come from the germline V gene. The CDR3 spans 14 residues. The CDR3 region is CASSPEGARQPQHF. For the CDR3, the DNA is TGTGCCAGCTCACCTGAGGGGGCTCGTCAGCCCCAGCATTTT.

The V gene is TRBV10-3, the J gene TRBJ1-1; possibly TRBD1 for D (5 bases). The germline V gene has CDR1 ENHRY and CDR2 SYGVKD. V dropped 6 bases and J dropped 0 bases, with 8 bases sitting between them. This CDR3 is 13 amino acids long. Written as DNA, the CDR3 is TGTGCCATCAGAGGGGAGGTGAACACTGAAGCTTTCTTT. Residues: CAIRGEVNTEAFF.